The clone carrying this T cell receptor beta chain was counted once. Germline V gene data show CDR1 as GTSNPN and CDR2 as SVGIG (reference sequence). The CDR3 contains 11 residues. V was trimmed by 3 bases and J by 2 bases, leaving 4 bases between them. The data belong to a study of control samples from healthy donors and cancer patients. Only in-frame clones appear in the TCRdb table, and some are missing; sequencing was by immunoSEQ multiplex PCR. The top ten clones hold more than 1.3% of a sample with over 150,000 clones, around 94% of them seen once. The source of this sequence is a man aged 25 to 40 in good health. The chain couples TRBV30 to TRBJ1-2; no firm D call. What was sequenced was blood. This CDR3 is CAWRGNYGYTF. The CDR3, as DNA: TGTGCCTGGAGGGGAAACTATGGCTACACCTTC. The whole variable domain, remainder taken from reference TRBV30 and TRBJ1-2, is SQTIHQWPATLVQPVGSPLSLECTVEGTSNPNLYWYRQAAGRGLQLLFYSVGIGQISSEVPQNLSASRPQDRQFILSSKKLLLSDSGFYLCAWRGNYGYTFGSGTRLTVV.